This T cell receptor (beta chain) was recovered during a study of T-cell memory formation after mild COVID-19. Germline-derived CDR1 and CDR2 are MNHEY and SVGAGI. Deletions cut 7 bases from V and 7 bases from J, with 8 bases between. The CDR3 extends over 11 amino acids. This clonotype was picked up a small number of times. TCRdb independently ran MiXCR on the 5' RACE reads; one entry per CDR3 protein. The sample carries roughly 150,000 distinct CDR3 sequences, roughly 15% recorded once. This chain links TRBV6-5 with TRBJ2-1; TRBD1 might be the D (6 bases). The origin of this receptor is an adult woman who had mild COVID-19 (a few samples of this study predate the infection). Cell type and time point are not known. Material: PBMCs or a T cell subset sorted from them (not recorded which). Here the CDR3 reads CASKQGNEQFF. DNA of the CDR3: TGTGCCAGCAAACAGGGAAATGAGCAGTTCTTC.